This TCR beta chain was recorded in a study of T cells after yellow fever vaccination. Study conclusions and caveats: When the response was secondary, it was weaker but reached its peak faster, day 5 versus 15. The CD4 and CD8 compartments had a small share of their clonotypes in common.

Template-switching 5'RACE yielded the TCR cDNA; a universal primer site and UMIs were added in the process. TCRdb reprocessed the 5' RACE reads with MiXCR, giving one entry per CDR3 protein. Found here are about 150,000 distinct CDR3 sequences, approximately 6.6% of them singletons; the top ten hold about 0.61%. The CDR3 covers 15 residues. Germline V CDR1 and CDR2: LGHDT, YNNKEL (reference sequence). As for this clonotype: Its antigen remains unknown. Given a much more abundant clone one base away, this may be a read error.

This clonotype was obtained from a man under 40 who received the YFV17D yellow fever vaccine. This sample comprised CD4+ T cells sorted from PBMCs, obtained 10 days after the yellow fever booster vaccination. V and J are TRBV3-1 and TRBJ2-3; D is unresolved. The CDR3 reads CACSQVTLTTDTQYF. The CDR3 nucleotides are TGTGCCTGCAGCCAAGTAACCTTAACCACAGATACGCAGTATTTT.